This T cell receptor beta chain derives from a study of follicular helper T cells after annual influenza vaccination. Survey level resolution was used for TCRB sequencing. Sequenced by immunoSEQ multiplex PCR; TCRdb stores in-frame clones only, minus some. The table records over 7,500 clones, around 82% of them present only once. General study results and limits: Day 7 ICOS+CD38+ clones were most often found later in ICOS-CD38- cTfh cells.

The time point was: 2013-2014 season, 7 days after vaccination. In regard to this clone: The antigen remains unidentified.

Trimming took off 1 base at V and 2 bases at J, with 11 bases between the two ends. Germline V gene data show CDR1 as MGHRA and CDR2 as YSYEKL. This CDR3 region has 15 residues. Specimen: CXCR5- memory CD4+ T cells sorted from blood, collected 7 days after influenza vaccination. This receptor was taken from an adult who received the influenza vaccine. The chain links TRBV4-1 to TRBJ1-2, with a tentative D call TRBD1 (5 bases). The CDR3 is CASSQAEGRNYGYTF. Here the CDR3 DNA reads TGCGCCAGCAGCCAAGCAGAGGGGCGCAACTATGGCTACACCTTC.